One sample yielded the 5 T cell receptor beta chains listed below, sequenced in a study of T-cell memory formation after mild COVID-19. Using its own MiXCR run on the 5' RACE reads, TCRdb lists one record per CDR3 protein. This sample yields under 200,000 distinct CDR3 sequences, of which around 10% are seen a single time; approximately 3.4% belongs to the top ten. Material: PBMCs or a T cell subset sorted from them (not recorded which). These receptors were taken from a man aged 18 to 30 who had mild COVID-19 (a few samples of this study predate the infection). Cell type and time point are not known.

A few counts support this clonotype. The gene calls are TRBV7-2 and TRBJ2-5, with 7 bases identical to TRBD2. Germline CDR1 is SGHTA and CDR2 is FQGNSA. J was trimmed by 3 bases and V by 3 bases; bases with no gene match: 1. This CDR3 contains 13 residues. The CDR3 loop is CASSFGTKETQYF. The CDR3 DNA is TGTGCCAGCAGCTTCGGGACTAAAGAGACCCAGTACTTC.

This clonotype has at least ten counts. The chain uses TRBV12-3 or TRBV12-4 and TRBJ1-1; D is possibly TRBD1 (6 bases). Trimming shortened V by 5 bases and J by 6 bases, and 13 bases separated the two germline ends. The CDR3 extends over 13 amino acids. The CDR3 protein is CASSRRGRAEAFF. The CDR3 DNA reads as TGTGCCAGCAGTCGCCGGGGGCGCGCTGAAGCTTTCTTT.

The table lists this clonotype with many counts. The chain carries TRBV7-2 and TRBJ2-5; 7 bases fit TRBD1. Germline V gives CDR1 SGHTA, CDR2 FQGNSA. The CDR3 spans 14 residues. V shed 5 bases, J shed 1 base, and the junction held 4 bases outside the gene matches. CDR3 in DNA: TGTGCCAGCAGCCTTGGACAGGCCCAAGAGACCCAGTACTTC. It codes for CASSLGQAQETQYF.

The chain couples TRBV20-1 to TRBJ2-2, with D perhaps TRBD2 (5 bases). Deletions cut 6 bases from V and 5 bases from J, with 13 bases between. The CDR3 is 13 residues long. Germline values: CDR1 DFQATT, CDR2 SNEGSKA (reference sequence). The CDR3 here is CSARFRRTGELFF. CDR3 bases: TGCAGTGCCAGGTTCAGGAGGACCGGGGAGCTGTTTTTT.

The chain is built from TRBV5-1 and TRBJ2-5, with D unclear. The V end was cut by 4 bases, the J end by 3 bases, with 10 bases between. In germline, CDR1 is SGHRS, CDR2 YFSETQ. There are 13 residues in the CDR3. CDR3 sequence: CASSPTGEETQYF. CDR3 in DNA: TGCGCCAGCAGCCCTACTGGAGAAGAGACCCAGTACTTC.